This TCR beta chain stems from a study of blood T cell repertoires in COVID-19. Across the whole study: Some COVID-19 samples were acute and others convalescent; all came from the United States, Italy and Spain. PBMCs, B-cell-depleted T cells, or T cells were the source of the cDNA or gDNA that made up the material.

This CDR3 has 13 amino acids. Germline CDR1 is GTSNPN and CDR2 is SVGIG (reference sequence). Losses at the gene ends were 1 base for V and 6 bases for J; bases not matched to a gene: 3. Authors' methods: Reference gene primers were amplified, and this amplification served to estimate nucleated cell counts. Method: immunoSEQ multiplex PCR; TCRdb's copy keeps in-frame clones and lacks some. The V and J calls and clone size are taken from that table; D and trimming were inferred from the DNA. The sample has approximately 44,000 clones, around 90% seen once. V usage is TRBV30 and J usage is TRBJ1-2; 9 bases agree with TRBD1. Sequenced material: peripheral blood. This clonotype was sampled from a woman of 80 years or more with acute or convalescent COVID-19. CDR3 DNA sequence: TGTGCCTGGAGTGGGGACAGGGTCGATGGCTACACCTTC. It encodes CAWSGDRVDGYTF.